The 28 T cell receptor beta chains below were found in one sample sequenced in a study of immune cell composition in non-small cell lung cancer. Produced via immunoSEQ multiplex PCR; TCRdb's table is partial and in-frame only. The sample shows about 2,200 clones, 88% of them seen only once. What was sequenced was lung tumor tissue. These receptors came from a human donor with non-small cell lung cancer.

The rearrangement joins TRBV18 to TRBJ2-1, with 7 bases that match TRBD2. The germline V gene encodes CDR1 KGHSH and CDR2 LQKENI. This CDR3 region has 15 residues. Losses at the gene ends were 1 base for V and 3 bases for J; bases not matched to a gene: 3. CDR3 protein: CASSPRGGNYNEQFF. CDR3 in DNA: TGTGCCAGCTCACCACGGGGGGGAAACTACAATGAGCAGTTCTTC.

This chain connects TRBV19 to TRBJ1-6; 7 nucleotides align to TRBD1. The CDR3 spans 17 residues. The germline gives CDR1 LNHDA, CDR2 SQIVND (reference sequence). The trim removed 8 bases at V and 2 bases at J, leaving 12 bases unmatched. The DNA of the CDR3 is TGTGCCAGTCAACCAACAGGGGCCAACGCCTATAATTCACCCCTCCACTTT. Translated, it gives CASQPTGANAYNSPLHF. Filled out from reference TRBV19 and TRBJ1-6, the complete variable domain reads DGGITQSPKYLFRKEGQNVTLSCEQNLNHDAMYWYRQDPGQGLRLIYYSQIVNDFQKGDIAEGYSVSREKKESFPLTVTSAQKNPTAFYLCASQPTGANAYNSPLHFGNGTRLTVT.

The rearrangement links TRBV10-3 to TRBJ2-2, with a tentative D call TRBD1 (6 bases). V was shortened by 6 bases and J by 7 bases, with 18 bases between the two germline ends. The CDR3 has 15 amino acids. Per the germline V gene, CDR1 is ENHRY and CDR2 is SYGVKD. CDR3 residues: CAIRRVAGDVGELFF. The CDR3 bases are TGTGCCATCAGGAGGGTGGCAGGGGACGTCGGGGAGCTGTTTTTT.

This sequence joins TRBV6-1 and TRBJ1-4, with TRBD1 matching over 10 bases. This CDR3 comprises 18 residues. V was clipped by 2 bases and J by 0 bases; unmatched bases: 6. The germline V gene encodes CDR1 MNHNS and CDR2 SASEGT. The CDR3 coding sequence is TGTGCCAGCAGTGAAACCCCCGGGACAGGGGCAACTAATGAAAAACTGTTTTTT. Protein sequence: CASSETPGTGATNEKLFF.

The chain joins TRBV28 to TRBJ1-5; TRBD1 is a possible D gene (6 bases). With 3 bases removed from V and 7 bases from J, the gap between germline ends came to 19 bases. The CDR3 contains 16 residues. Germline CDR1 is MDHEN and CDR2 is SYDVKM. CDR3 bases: TGTGCCAGCAGTTTGGGGGCCCAGGGCCTTGGGCAGCCCCAGCATTTT. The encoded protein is CASSLGAQGLGQPQHF.

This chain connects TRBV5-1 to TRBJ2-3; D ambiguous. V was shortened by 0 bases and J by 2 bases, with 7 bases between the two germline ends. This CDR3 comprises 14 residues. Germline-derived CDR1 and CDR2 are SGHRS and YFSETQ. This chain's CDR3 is CASSLDQITDTQYF. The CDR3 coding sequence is TGCGCCAGCAGCTTGGATCAGATCACAGATACGCAGTATTTT.

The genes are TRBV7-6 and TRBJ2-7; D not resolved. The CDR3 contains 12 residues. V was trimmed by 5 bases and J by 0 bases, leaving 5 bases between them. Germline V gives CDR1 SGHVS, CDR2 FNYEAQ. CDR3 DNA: TGTGCCAGCAGCGACAACTCCTACGAGCAGTACTTC. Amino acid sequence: CASSDNSYEQYF.

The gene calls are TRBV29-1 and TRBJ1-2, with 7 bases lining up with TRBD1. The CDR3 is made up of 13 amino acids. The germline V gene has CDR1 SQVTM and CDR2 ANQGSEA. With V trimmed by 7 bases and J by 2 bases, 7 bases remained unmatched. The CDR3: CSANLDRNYGYTF. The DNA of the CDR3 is TGCAGCGCCAATCTGGACAGGAACTATGGCTACACCTTC.

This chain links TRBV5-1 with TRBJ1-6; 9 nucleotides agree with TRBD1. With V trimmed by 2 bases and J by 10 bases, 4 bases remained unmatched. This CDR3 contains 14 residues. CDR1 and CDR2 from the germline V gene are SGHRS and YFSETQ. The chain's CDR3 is CASSLGQGNSPLHF. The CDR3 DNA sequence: TGCGCCAGCAGCTTAGGACAGGGGAACTCACCCCTCCACTTT.

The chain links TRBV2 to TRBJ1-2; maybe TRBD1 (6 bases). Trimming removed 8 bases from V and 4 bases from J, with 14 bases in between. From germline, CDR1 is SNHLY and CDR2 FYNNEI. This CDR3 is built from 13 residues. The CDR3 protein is CASGEQGSYGYTF. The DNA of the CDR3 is TGTGCCAGCGGGGAGCAGGGGAGCTATGGCTACACCTTC.

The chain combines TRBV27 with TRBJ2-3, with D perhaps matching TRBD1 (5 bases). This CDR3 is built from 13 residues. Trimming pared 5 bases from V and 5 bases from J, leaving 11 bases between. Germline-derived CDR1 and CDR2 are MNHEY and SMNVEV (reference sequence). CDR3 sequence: CASSPQGRDTQYF. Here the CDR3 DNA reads TGTGCCAGCAGTCCCCAGGGCAGAGATACGCAGTATTTT.

CDR3 nucleotide sequence: TGTGCCAGCAGTTCCGCGGCGATAAGGGGCTATGGCTACACCTTC. Protein product: CASSSAAIRGYGYTF. This rearrangement joins TRBV6-5 to TRBJ1-2, with D possibly matching TRBD1 (5 bases). V dropped 4 bases and J dropped 4 bases, with 16 bases sitting between them. The CDR3 runs to 15 residues. In germline, CDR1 is MNHEY, CDR2 SVGAGI.

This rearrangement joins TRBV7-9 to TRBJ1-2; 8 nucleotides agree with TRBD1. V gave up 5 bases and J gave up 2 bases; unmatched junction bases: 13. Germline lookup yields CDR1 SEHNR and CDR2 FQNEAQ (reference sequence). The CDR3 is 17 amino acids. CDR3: CASSPKLDRALNYGYTF. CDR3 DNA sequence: TGTGCCAGCAGCCCTAAACTGGACAGGGCCCTCAACTATGGCTACACCTTC.

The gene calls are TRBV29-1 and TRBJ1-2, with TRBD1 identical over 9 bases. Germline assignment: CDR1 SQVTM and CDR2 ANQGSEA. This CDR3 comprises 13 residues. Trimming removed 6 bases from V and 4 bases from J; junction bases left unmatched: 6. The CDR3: CSVRDRERYGYTF. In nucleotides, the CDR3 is TGCAGCGTACGGGACAGGGAGCGCTATGGCTACACCTTC.

For the CDR3, the DNA is TGTGCCATCAGATCCGGACAGGTGGAATATGAAAAACTGTTTTTT. This translates into CAIRSGQVEYEKLFF. The V call is TRBV10-3, the J call TRBJ1-4, with 7 positions matching TRBD1. CDR1 and CDR2 from the germline V gene are ENHRY and SYGVKD. After removal of 6 bases from V and 6 bases from J, the junction contained 10 bases not matched to a gene. The CDR3 spans 15 residues.

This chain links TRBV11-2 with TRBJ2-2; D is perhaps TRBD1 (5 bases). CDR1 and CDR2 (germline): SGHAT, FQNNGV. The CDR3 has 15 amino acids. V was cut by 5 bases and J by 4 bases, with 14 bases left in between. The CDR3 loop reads CASSIETVITGELFF. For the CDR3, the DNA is TGTGCCAGCAGCATCGAGACAGTGATCACCGGGGAGCTGTTTTTT.

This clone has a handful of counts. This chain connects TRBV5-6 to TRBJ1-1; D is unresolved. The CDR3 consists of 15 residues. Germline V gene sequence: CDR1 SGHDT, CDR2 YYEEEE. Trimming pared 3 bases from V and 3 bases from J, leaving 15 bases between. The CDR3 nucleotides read TGTGCCAGCAGCTACTATCGAGGTAAGGACACTGAAGCTTTCTTT. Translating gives CASSYYRGKDTEAFF.

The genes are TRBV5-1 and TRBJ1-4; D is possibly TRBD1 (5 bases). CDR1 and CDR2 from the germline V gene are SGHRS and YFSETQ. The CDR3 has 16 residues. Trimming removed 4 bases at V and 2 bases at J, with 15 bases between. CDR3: CASSPQPGGTNEKLFF. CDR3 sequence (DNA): TGCGCCAGCAGCCCTCAACCCGGGGGGACTAATGAAAAACTGTTTTTT.

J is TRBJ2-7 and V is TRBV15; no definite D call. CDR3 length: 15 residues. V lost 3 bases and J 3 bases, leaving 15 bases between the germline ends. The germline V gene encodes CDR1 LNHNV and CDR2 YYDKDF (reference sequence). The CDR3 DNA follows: TGTGCCACCAGCAGGGGCGATGGTAAAGGCTACGAGCAGTACTTC. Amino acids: CATSRGDGKGYEQYF.

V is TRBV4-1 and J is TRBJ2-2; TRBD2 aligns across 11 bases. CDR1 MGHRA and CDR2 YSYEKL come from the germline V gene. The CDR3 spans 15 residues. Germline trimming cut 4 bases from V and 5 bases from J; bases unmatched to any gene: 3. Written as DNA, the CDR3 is TGCGCCAGCAGCCCGACTAGCGGGGTAACCGGGGAGCTGTTTTTT. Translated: CASSPTSGVTGELFF.

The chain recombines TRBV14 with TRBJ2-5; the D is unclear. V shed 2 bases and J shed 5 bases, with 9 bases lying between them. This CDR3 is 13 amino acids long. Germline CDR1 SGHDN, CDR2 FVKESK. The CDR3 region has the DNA TGTGCCAGCAGCCAACAAGTAGCCGAGACCCAGTACTTC. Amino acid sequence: CASSQQVAETQYF. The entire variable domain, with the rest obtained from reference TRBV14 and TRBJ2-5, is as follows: EAGVTQFPSHSVIEKGQTVTLRCDPISGHDNLYWYRRVMGKEIKFLLHFVKESKQDESGMPNNRFLAERTGGTYSTLKVQPAELEDSGVYFCASSQQVAETQYFGPGTRLLVL.

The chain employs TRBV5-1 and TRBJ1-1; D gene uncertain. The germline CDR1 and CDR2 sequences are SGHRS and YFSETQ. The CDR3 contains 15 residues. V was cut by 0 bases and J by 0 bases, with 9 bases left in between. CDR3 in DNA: TGCGCCAGCAGCTTGGGCGGAGGAATGAACACTGAAGCTTTCTTT. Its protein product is CASSLGGGMNTEAFF.

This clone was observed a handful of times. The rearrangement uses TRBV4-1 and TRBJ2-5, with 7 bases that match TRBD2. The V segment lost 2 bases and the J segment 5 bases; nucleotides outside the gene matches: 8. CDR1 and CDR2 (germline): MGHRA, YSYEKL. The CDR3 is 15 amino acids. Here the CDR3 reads CASSQPGLERETQYF. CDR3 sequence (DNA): TGCGCCAGCAGCCAACCCGGACTAGAGAGGGAGACCCAGTACTTC.

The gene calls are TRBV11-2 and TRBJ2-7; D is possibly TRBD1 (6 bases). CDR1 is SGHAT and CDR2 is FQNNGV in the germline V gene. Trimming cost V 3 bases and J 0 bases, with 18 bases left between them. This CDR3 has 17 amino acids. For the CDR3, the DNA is TGTGCCAGCAGCTTGCTTAGGGGGACGGAAAGCTCCTACGAGCAGTACTTC. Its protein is CASSLLRGTESSYEQYF. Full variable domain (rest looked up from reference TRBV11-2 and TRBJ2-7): EAGVAQSPRYKIIEKRQSVAFWCNPISGHATLYWYQQILGQGPKLLIQFQNNGVVDDSQLPKDRFSAERLKGVDSTLKIQPAKLEDSAVYLCASSLLRGTESSYEQYFGPGTRLTVT.

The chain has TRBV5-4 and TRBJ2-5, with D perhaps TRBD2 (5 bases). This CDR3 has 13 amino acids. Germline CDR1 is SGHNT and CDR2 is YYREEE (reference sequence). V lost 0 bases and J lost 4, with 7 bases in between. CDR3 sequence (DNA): TGTGCCAGCAGCTTGGCCGGAGGAGAGACCCAGTACTTC. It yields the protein CASSLAGGETQYF.

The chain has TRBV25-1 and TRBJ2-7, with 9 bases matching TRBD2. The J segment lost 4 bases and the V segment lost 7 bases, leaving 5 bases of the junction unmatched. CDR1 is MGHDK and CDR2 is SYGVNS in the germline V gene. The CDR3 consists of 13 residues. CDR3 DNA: TGTGCCAGCACTCCTAGCGGGGTTTACGAGCAGTACTTC. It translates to CASTPSGVYEQYF.

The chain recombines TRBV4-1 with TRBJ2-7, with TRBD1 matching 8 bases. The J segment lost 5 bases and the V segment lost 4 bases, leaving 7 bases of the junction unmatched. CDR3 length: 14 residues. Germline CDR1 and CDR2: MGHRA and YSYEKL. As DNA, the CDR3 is TGCGCCAGCAGCCTGGGACAGGCTTCTAACGAGCAGTACTTC. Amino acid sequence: CASSLGQASNEQYF.

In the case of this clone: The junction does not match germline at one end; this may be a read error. This CDR3 reads CASSPTSGASTDTQYF. The DNA of the CDR3 is TGTGCTAGCAGCCCGACTAGCGGAGCCTCCACAGATACGCAGTATTTT. The chain joins TRBV7-7 to TRBJ2-3; the match to TRBD2 covers 9 bases. The CDR3 consists of 16 residues. Germline V lookup: CDR1 SSHAT, CDR2 FNYEAQ (reference sequence).